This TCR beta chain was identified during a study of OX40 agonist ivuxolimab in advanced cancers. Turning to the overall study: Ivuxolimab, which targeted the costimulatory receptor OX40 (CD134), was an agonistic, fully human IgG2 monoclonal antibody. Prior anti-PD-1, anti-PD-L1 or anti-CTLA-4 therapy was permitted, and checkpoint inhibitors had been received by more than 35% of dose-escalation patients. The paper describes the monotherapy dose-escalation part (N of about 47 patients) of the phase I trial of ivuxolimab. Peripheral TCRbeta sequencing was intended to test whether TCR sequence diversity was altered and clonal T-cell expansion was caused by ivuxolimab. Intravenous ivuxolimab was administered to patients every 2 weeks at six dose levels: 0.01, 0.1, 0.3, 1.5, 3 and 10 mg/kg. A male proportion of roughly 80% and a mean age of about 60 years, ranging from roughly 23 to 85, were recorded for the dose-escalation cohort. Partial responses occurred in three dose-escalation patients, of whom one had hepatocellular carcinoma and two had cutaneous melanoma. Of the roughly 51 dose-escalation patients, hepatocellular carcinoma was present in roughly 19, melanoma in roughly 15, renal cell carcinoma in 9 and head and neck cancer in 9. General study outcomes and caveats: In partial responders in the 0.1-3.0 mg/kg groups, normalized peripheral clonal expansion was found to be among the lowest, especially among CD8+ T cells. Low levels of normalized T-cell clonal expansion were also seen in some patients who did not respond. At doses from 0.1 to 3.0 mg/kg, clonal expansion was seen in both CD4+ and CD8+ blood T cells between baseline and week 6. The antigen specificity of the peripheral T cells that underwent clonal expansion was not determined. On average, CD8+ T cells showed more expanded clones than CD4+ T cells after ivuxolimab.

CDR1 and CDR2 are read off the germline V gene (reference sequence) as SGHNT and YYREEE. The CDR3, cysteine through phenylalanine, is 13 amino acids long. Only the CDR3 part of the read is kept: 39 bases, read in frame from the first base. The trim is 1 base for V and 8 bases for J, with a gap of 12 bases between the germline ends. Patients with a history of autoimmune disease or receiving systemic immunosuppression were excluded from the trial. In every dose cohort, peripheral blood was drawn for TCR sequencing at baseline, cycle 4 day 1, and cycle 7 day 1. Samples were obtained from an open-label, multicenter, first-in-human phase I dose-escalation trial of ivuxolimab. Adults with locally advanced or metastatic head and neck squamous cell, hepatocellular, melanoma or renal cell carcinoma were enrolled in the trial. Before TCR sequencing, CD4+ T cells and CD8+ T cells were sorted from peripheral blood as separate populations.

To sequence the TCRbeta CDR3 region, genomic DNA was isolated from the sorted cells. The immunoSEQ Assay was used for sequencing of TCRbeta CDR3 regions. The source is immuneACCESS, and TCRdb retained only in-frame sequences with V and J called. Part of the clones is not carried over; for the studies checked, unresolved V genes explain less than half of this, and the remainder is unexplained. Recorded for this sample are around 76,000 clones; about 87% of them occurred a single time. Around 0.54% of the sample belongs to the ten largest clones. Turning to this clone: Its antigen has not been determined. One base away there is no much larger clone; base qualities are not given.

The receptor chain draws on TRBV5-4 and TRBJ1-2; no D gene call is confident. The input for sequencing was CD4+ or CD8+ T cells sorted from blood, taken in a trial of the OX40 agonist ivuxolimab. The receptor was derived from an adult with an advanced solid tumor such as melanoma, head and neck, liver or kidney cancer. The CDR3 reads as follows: CASSLMAAQGYTF. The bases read TGTGCCAGCAGCTTGATGGCCGCACAGGGCTACACCTTC.